Sequencing of this TCR beta chain was carried out in a study of CD8 T cells in Susac syndrome. Reverse transcription of roughly 0.5 to 1 ug RNA was performed with random hexamers. In TCRdb, the immunoSEQ multiplex PCR reads were re-called with MiXCR into one record per CDR3 protein. Here the sample spans about 120,000 distinct CDR3 sequences, over 95% being singletons. The sequence came from a human donor with Susac syndrome. The sample was CD4+ T cells from PBMCs.

The CDR3, as DNA: TGCAGCGTTGTAGCGGGAGGGCCCTACAATGAGCAGTTCTTC. Translating it yields CSVVAGGPYNEQFF. V and J are TRBV29-1 and TRBJ2-1, with 11 bases matching TRBD2. Germline V CDR1 and CDR2: SQVTM, ANQGSEA. Trimming removed 4 bases from V and 2 bases from J; junction bases left unmatched: 1. This CDR3 spans 14 amino acids.